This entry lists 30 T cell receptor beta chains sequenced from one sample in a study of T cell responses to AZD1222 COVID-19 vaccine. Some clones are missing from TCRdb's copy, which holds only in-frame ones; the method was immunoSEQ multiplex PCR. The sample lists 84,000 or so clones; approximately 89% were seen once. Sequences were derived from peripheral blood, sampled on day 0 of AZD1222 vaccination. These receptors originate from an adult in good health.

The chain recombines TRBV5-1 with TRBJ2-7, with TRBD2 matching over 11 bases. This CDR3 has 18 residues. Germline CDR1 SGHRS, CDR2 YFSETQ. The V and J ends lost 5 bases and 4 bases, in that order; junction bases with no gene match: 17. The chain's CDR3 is CASRGSTTSGTSGYEQYF. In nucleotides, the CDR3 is TGCGCCAGCAGGGGGTCGACGACTTCCGGGACTAGCGGATACGAGCAGTACTTC.

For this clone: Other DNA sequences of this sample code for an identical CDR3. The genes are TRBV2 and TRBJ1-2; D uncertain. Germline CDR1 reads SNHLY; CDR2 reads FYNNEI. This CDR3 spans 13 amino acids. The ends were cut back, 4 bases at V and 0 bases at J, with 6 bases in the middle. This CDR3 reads CASSGGPNYGYTF. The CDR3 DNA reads TGTGCCAGCAGTGGAGGCCCTAACTATGGCTACACCTTC.

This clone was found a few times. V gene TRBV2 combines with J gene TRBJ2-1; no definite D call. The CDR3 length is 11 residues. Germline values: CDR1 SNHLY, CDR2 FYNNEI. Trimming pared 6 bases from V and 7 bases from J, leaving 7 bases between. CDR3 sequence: CASRVSNEQFF. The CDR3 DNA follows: TGTGCCAGCAGAGTTAGTAATGAGCAGTTCTTC.

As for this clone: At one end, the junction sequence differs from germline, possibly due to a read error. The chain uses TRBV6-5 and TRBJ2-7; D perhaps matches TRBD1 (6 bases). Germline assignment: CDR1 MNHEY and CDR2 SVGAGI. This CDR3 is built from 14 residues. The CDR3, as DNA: TGTGCCAGCAGTGACTCGACAGGACGGGGCGAGCAGTACTTC. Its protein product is CASSDSTGRGEQYF.

For the CDR3, the DNA is TGTGCCAGCTCACCGCACCAGAGGGTCGAGACCCAGTACTTC. It is translated as CASSPHQRVETQYF. The genes are TRBV18 and TRBJ2-5; D possibly corresponds to TRBD2 (5 bases). V was trimmed by 3 bases and J by 5 bases, leaving 13 bases between them. This CDR3 spans 14 amino acids. In germline, CDR1 is KGHSH, CDR2 LQKENI.

This CDR3 reads CASSQASSGRSIQYF. CDR3 nucleotides: TGTGCCAGCAGCCAAGCCTCTAGCGGGCGGAGCATTCAGTACTTC. The chain couples TRBV14 to TRBJ2-4; 8 bases agree with TRBD2. The CDR3 length is 15 residues. CDR1 SGHDN and CDR2 FVKESK come from the germline V gene. V dropped 1 base and J dropped 9; count of bases not matched to a gene: 8.

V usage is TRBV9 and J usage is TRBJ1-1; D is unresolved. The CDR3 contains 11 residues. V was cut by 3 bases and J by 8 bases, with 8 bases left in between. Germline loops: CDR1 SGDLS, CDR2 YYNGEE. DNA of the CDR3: TGTGCCAGCAGCGCCTTATCAGAAGCTTTCTTT. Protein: CASSALSEAFF.

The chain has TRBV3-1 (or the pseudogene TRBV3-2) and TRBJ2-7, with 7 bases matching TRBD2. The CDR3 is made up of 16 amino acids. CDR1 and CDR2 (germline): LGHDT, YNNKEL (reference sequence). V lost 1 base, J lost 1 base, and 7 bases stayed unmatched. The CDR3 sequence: CASSQASSGTSYEQYF. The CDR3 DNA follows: TGTGCCAGCAGCCAAGCCTCTAGCGGAACGTCCTACGAGCAGTACTTC.

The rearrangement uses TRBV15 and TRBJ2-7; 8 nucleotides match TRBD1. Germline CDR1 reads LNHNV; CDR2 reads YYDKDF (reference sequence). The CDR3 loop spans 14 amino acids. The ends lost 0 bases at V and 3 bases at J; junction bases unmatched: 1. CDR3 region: CATSREGQGYEQYF. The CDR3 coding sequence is TGTGCCACCAGCAGAGAAGGACAGGGCTACGAGCAGTACTTC.

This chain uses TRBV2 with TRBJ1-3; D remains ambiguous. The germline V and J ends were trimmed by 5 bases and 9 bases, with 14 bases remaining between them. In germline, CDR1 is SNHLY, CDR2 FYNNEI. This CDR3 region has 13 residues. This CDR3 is CASSTKAIGTIYF. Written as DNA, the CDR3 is TGTGCCAGCAGTACTAAGGCGATCGGCACCATATATTTT.

CDR3: CSATLYEQYF. The CDR3 nucleotides read TGCAGTGCTACACTCTACGAGCAGTACTTC. The V call is TRBV20-1, the J call TRBJ2-7, with D hard to call. The CDR3 loop spans 10 amino acids. Trimming removed 4 bases at V and 3 bases at J, with 4 bases between. In germline, CDR1 is DFQATT, CDR2 SNEGSKA (reference sequence).

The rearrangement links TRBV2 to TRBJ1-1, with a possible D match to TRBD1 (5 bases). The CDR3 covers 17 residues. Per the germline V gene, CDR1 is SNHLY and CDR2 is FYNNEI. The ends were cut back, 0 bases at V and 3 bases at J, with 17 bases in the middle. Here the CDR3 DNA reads TGTGCCAGCAGTGAAGCGACAAGGGGCCGGGGGGACACTGAAGCTTTCTTT. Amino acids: CASSEATRGRGDTEAFF.

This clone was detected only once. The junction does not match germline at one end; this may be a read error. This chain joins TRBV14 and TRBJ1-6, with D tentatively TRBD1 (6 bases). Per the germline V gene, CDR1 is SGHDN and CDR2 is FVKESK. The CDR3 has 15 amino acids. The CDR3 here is CASSPWTAYNSPLHF. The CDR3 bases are TGTGCCAGCAGCCCATGGACAGCCTACAATTCACCCCTCCACTTT.

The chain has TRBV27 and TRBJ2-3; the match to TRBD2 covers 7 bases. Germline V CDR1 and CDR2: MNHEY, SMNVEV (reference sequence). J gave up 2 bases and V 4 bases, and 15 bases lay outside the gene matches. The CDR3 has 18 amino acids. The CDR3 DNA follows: TGTGCCAGCAGTTCCCCCTATTTCACGGGGGGAAACACAGATACGCAGTATTTT. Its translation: CASSSPYFTGGNTDTQYF.

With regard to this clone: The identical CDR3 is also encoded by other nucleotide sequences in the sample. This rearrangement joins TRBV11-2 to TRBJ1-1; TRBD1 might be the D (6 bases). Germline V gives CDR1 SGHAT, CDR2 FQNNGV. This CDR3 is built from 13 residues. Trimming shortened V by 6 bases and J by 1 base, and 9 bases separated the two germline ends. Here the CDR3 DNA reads TGTGCCAGCAGTCAACAGGGGAACACTGAAGCTTTCTTT. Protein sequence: CASSQQGNTEAFF.

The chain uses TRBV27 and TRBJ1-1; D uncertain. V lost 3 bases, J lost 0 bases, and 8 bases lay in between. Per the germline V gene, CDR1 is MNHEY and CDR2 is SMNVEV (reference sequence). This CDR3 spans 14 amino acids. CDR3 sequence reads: CASSLVDMNTEAFF. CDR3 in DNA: TGTGCCAGCAGTTTGGTAGACATGAACACTGAAGCTTTCTTT.

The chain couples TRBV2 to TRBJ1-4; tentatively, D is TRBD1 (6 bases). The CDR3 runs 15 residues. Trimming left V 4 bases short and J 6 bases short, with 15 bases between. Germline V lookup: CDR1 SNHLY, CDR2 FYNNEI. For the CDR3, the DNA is TGTGCCAGCAGTGGACGGACAGTCGGGTATGAAAAACTGTTTTTT. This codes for CASSGRTVGYEKLFF.

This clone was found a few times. In DNA form, the CDR3 reads TGCGCCAGCAGCCAGTCCCCCCTTCGGCAGGGAGCGTCGGCAACTAATGAAAAACTGTTTTTT. It specifies CASSQSPLRQGASATNEKLFF. The genes are TRBV4-1 and TRBJ1-4; TRBD1 is a possible D gene (5 bases). The CDR3 is made up of 21 amino acids. Germline CDR1 reads MGHRA; CDR2 reads YSYEKL. Trimming removed 3 bases at V and 0 bases at J, with 26 bases between.

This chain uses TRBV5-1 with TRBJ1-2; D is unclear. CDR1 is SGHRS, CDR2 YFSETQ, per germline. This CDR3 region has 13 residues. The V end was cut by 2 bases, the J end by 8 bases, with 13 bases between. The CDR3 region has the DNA TGCGCCAGCAGCTTATGGACCCAGACGGGCTACACCTTC. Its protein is CASSLWTQTGYTF.

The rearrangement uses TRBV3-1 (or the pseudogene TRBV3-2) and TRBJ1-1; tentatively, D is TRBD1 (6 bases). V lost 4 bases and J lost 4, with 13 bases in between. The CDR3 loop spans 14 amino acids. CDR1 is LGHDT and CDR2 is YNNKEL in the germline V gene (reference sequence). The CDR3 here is CASSPQGYGTEAFF. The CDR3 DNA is TGTGCCAGCAGCCCCCAGGGGTACGGCACTGAAGCTTTCTTT.

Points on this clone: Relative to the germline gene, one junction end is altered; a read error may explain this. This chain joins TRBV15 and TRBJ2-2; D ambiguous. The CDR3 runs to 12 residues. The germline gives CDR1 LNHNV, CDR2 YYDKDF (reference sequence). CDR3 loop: CATSRDTGELFF. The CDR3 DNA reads TGTGCCACCAGCCGAGACACCGGGGAGCTGTTTTTT.

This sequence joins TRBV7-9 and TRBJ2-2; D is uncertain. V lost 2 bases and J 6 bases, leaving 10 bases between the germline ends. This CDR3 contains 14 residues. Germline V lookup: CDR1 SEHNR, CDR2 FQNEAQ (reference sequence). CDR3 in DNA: TGTGCCAGCAGCTTAATCCCTGTTGCCGGGGAGCTGTTTTTT. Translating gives CASSLIPVAGELFF.

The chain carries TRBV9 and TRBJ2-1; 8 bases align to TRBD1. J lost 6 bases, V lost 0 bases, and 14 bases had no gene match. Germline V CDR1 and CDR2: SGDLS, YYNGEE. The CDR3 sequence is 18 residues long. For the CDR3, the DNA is TGTGCCAGCAGCGTAGGGTACATACAGGGGGTGAACTTCAATGAGCAGTTCTTC. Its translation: CASSVGYIQGVNFNEQFF.

This CDR3 reads CAWSGYMAPGSYNEQFF. CDR3 nucleotide sequence: TGTGCCTGGAGTGGCTATATGGCCCCCGGCTCCTACAATGAGCAGTTCTTC. This chain links TRBV30 with TRBJ2-1; D not resolved. Germline-derived CDR1 and CDR2 are GTSNPN and SVGIG (reference sequence). V shed 1 base and J shed 0 bases, with 16 bases lying between them. This CDR3 is 17 amino acids long.

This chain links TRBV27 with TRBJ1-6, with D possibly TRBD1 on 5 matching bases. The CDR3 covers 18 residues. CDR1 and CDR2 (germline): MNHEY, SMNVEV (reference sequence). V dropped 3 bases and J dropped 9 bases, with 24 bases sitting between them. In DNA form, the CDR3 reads TGTGCCAGCAGTTTCCGGACAACAGGAGTCCAGGAGACTTCACCCCTCCACTTT. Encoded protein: CASSFRTTGVQETSPLHF.

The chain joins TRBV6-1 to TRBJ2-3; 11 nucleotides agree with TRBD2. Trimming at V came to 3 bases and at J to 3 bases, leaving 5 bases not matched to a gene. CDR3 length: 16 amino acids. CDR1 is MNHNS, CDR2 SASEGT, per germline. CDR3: CASSDYGTSGTDTQYF. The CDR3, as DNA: TGTGCCAGCAGTGACTACGGGACTAGCGGTACAGATACGCAGTATTTT.

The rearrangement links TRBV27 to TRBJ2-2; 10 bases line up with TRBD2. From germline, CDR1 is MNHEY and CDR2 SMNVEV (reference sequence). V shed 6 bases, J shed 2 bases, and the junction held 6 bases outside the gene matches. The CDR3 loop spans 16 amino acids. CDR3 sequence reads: CASSPSGRANTGELFF. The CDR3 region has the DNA TGTGCCAGCAGCCCTAGCGGGAGAGCCAACACCGGGGAGCTGTTTTTT.

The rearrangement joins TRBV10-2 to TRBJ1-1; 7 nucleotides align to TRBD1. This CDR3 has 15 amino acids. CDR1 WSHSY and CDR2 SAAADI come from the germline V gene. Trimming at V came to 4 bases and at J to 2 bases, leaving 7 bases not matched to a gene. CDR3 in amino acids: CASSGVGQRNTEAFF. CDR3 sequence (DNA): TGCGCCAGCAGTGGGGTGGGACAGAGAAACACTGAAGCTTTCTTT.

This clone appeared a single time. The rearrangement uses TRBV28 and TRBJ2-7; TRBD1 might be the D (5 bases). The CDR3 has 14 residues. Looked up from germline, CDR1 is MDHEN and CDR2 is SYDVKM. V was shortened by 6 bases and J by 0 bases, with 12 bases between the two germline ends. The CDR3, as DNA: TGTGCCAGCAGAGATGGGGCCAGCTCCTACGAGCAGTACTTC. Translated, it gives CASRDGASSYEQYF.

The CDR3 nucleotides read TGTGCCAGCAAGGCGACAGGGCCAACCTTAGCTAACTATGGCTACACCTTC. It yields the protein CASKATGPTLANYGYTF. The V call is TRBV25-1, the J call TRBJ1-2; 7 nucleotides line up with TRBD1. Trimming at V came to 7 bases and at J to 0 bases, leaving 14 bases not matched to a gene. The CDR3 totals 17 residues. Germline V gene lookup returns CDR1 MGHDK and CDR2 SYGVNS.